This T cell receptor beta chain was documented in a study of neurological immune-mediated disorders. There are many counts of this clonotype. V lost 3 bases, J lost 4 bases, and 9 bases lay in between. The CDR3 runs 13 residues. Germline values: CDR1 KGHSH, CDR2 LQKENI. TCRdb itself ran the 5' RACE reads through MiXCR, one entry per CDR3 protein. The sample has about 59,000 distinct CDR3 sequences, 24% seen once. The sample's time point: technical triplicate 2. Sequenced sample: PBMCs. This chain uses TRBV18 with TRBJ2-5; possible D gene TRBD1, 6 bases. This clonotype was sampled from a man in his fifties or sixties with HTLV-1-associated myelopathy (HAM/TSP). CDR3 nucleotides: TGTGCCAGCTCACCCGAGGGGGTAGAGACCCAGTACTTC. It is translated as CASSPEGVETQYF.